This is a list of T cell receptor beta chains from one sample in a study of blood T cell repertoires in COVID-19. Some clones are missing from TCRdb's copy, which holds only in-frame ones; the method was immunoSEQ multiplex PCR. The sample records 240,000 or so clones, 70% to 90% being singletons. The sample comprised peripheral blood. These receptors all come from a woman in her seventies with active or convalescent COVID-19. The CDR3 runs from the conserved cysteine through the conserved F or W. A D gene is named only where the DNA matches it firmly. Clone size, where shown, is once, few, many, or a class for clones that have expanded.

clone_size d_call j_call v_call cdr3_aa cdr3_nt
once NA TRBJ1-1 TRBV7-9 CASSTERLGADTEAFF TGTGCCAGCAGCACGGAGAGGCTTGGGGCGGACACTGAAGCTTTCTTT
NA NA TRBJ2-1 TRBV7-2 CASSLSGGSYNEQFF TGTGCCAGCAGCTTATCTGGAGGCTCCTACAATGAGCAGTTCTTC
NA TRBD1 TRBJ1-2 TRBV6-4 CASSLTGAYGYTF TGTGCCAGCAGTTTGACAGGGGCCTATGGCTACACCTTC
NA TRBD1 TRBJ1-4 TRBV7-3 CASSLTGQGFNEKLFF TGTGCCAGCAGCTTAACGGGACAGGGCTTTAATGAAAAACTGTTTTTT
NA NA TRBJ2-3 TRBV6-5 CASQIPGLDTQYF TGTGCCAGCCAGATTCCCGGGTTGGATACGCAGTATTTT
few TRBD1 TRBJ1-5 TRBV7-8 CASSLGGTGDPRPQHF TGTGCCAGCAGCTTGGGGGGCACAGGGGATCCTCGTCCCCAGCATTTT
NA NA TRBJ1-1 TRBV6-2/TRBV6-3 CASSFLAGNTEAFF TGTGCCAGCAGTTTCCTGGCAGGGAACACTGAAGCTTTCTTT
NA NA TRBJ2-2 TRBV27 CASRRWPETGELFF TGTGCCAGCAGGAGGTGGCCGGAAACCGGGGAGCTGTTTTTT
NA NA TRBJ1-1 TRBV30 CAWSPRLNAEAFF TGTGCCTGGAGCCCCAGGCTGAACGCTGAAGCTTTCTTT
NA NA TRBJ2-2 TRBV12-3/TRBV12-4 CASSFIRGELFF TGTGCCAGCAGTTTTATCCGCGGGGAGCTGTTTTTT
few NA TRBJ1-5 TRBV3-1/TRBV3-2 CASSQDREEGQPQHF TGTGCCAGCAGCCAAGACAGGGAGGAGGGTCAGCCCCAGCATTTT
NA NA TRBJ1-1 TRBV5-8 CASSLFNGARANTEAFF TGTGCCAGCAGCTTGTTTAATGGAGCCAGGGCGAACACTGAAGCTTTCTTT
NA NA TRBJ1-1 TRBV7-9 CASSLREGTTKNTEAFF TGTGCCAGCAGCTTACGGGAGGGAACGACGAAGAACACTGAAGCTTTCTTT
NA NA TRBJ1-1 TRBV5-5 CASSSSRVMNTEAFF TGTGCCAGCAGCTCCTCCCGCGTCATGAACACTGAAGCTTTCTTT
NA NA TRBJ1-4 TRBV6-6 CASSYVVEKLFF TGTGCCAGCAGTTATGTTGTAGAAAAACTGTTTTTT
NA TRBD1 TRBJ1-4 TRBV5-1 CASSSTGGVGGNEKLFF TGCGCCAGCAGCTCTACAGGGGGCGTGGGAGGTAATGAAAAACTGTTTTTT
NA TRBD1 TRBJ1-5 TRBV7-8 CASSWDRDNQPQHF TGTGCCAGCAGCTGGGACAGGGACAATCAGCCCCAGCATTTT
NA NA TRBJ1-2 TRBV14 CASSQAGVNYGYTF TGTGCCAGCAGCCAAGCCGGGGTCAACTATGGCTACACCTTC
NA NA TRBJ1-5 TRBV27 CASSLAGRNQPQHF TGTGCCAGCAGTTTGGCAGGCCGCAATCAGCCCCAGCATTTT
NA TRBD1 TRBJ1-5 TRBV16 CASSQSGQDYQPQHF TGTGCCAGCAGCCAATCGGGACAGGACTATCAGCCCCAGCATTTT
NA NA TRBJ2-6 TRBV18 CASSPPPGANVLTF TGTGCCAGCTCACCCCCTCCTGGGGCCAACGTCCTGACTTTC
few TRBD1 TRBJ1-1 TRBV2 CASSDQGVGAFF TGTGCCAGCAGTGATCAGGGGGTCGGAGCTTTCTTT
few TRBD1 TRBJ1-4 TRBV3-1/TRBV3-2 CASSQTGAINEKLFF TGTGCCAGCAGCCAGACAGGGGCGATTAATGAAAAACTGTTTTTT
NA TRBD2 TRBJ2-5 TRBV7-9 CASSFSGGKETQYF TGTGCCAGCAGCTTTAGCGGGGGAAAAGAGACCCAGTACTTC
NA TRBD2 TRBJ2-3 TRBV3-1/TRBV3-2 CASSRVGTSGSFGTQYF TGTGCCAGCAGCCGAGTGGGGACTAGCGGTTCCTTTGGTACGCAGTATTTT
NA NA TRBJ1-1 TRBV12-5 CASGLPGSPEAFF TGTGCTAGTGGTCTCCCCGGGAGCCCTGAAGCTTTCTTT
NA TRBD1 TRBJ1-1 TRBV6-5 CASSRTGSGEAFF TGTGCCAGCAGTCGGACAGGGTCGGGTGAAGCTTTCTTT
NA NA TRBJ1-2 TRBV5-1 CASSLDRDYGYTF TGCGCCAGCAGCTTGGACAGGGATTATGGCTACACCTTC
NA TRBD2 TRBJ2-1 TRBV6-1 CASSERAGGYNEQFF TGTGCCAGCAGTGAACGAGCGGGGGGCTACAATGAGCAGTTCTTC
NA NA TRBJ1-3 TRBV11-2 CASSLTPQGGNTIYF TGTGCCAGCAGCTTAACCCCACAGGGAGGGAACACCATATATTTT
once NA TRBJ1-5 TRBV19 CASSPLSLGGDNQPQHF TGTGCCAGTAGCCCGCTATCTTTAGGGGGTGACAATCAGCCCCAGCATTTT
NA TRBD1 TRBJ1-1 TRBV18 CASSPPTGASWSTEAFF TGTGCCAGCTCACCACCGACAGGGGCCTCGTGGAGCACTGAAGCTTTCTTT
NA NA TRBJ1-2 TRBV9 CASSVGQTGGYTF TGTGCCAGCAGCGTAGGACAGACAGGTGGCTACACCTTC
NA NA TRBJ2-1 TRBV6-5 CASSPTENEQFF TGTGCCAGCAGCCCAACAGAGAATGAGCAGTTCTTC
NA NA TRBJ1-5 TRBV5-1 CASSLGGFNQPQHF TGCGCCAGCAGCTTGGGAGGGTTCAATCAGCCCCAGCATTTT
NA NA TRBJ1-1 TRBV9 CASSVRAENTEAFF TGTGCCAGCAGCGTGAGGGCTGAGAACACTGAAGCTTTCTTT
NA NA TRBJ1-2 TRBV12-3/TRBV12-4 CASSYGSFTF TGTGCCAGCAGTTACGGTTCATTCACCTTC
NA NA TRBJ2-1 TRBV19 CASSISGEQFF TGTGCCAGTAGTATAAGCGGGGAGCAGTTCTTC
NA TRBD1 TRBJ2-7 TRBV7-8 CASSPRDREYEQYF TGTGCCAGCAGCCCTCGAGACAGGGAGTACGAGCAGTACTTC